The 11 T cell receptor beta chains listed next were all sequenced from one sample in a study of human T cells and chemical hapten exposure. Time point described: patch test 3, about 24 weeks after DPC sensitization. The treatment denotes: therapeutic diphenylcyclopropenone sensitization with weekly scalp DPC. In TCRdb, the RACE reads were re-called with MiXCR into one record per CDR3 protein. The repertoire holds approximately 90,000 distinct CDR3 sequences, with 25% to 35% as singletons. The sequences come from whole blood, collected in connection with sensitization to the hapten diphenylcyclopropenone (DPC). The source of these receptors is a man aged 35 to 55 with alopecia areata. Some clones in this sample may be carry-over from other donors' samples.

The CDR3 spells CASSLSPGEETQYF. In nucleotides, the CDR3 is TGCGCCAGCAGCTTGTCGCCAGGGGAAGAGACCCAGTACTTC. The chain carries TRBV5-1 and TRBJ2-5; possibly TRBD1 for D (6 bases). The V end lost 1 base, the J end lost 3 bases, and 10 bases lay between the germline ends. Germline CDR1 and CDR2: SGHRS and YFSETQ. This CDR3 is built from 14 residues.

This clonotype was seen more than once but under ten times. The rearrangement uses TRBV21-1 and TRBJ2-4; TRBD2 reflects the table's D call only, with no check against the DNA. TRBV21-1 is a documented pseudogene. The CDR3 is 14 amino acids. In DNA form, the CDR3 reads TGTGCCAGCAGCAAACGGAGGGCCAAAAACATTCAGTACTTC. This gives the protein CASSKRRAKNIQYF.

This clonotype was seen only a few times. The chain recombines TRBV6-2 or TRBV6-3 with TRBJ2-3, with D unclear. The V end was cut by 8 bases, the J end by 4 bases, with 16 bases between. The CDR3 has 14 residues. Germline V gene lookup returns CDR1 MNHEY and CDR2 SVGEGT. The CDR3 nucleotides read TGTGCCAGCGCTAACGGCTCTCCCCCAGATACGCAGTATTTT. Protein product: CASANGSPPDTQYF.

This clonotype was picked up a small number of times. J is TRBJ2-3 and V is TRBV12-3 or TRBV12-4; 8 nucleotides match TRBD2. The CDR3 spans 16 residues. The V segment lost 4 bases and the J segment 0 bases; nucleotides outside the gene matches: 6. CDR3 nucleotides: TGTGCCAGCAGTTGGTGGGCTAGCGGGAGCACAGATACGCAGTATTTT. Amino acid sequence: CASSWWASGSTDTQYF.

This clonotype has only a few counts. The chain's CDR3 is CSVGASGAGEQFF. The CDR3 region has the DNA TGCAGCGTTGGGGCTAGCGGGGCTGGGGAGCAGTTCTTC. The genes are TRBV29-1 and TRBJ2-1, with 9 bases fitting TRBD2. This CDR3 is built from 13 residues. Germline loops: CDR1 SQVTM, CDR2 ANQGSEA. Trimming cost V 4 bases and J 10 bases; bases outside gene matches: 8.

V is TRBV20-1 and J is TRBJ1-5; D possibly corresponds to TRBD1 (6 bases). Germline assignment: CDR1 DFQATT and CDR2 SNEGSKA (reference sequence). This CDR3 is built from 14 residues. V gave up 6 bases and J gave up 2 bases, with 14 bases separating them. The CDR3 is CSAAQGVGNQPQHF. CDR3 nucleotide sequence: TGCAGTGCCGCACAGGGTGTTGGCAATCAGCCCCAGCATTTT.

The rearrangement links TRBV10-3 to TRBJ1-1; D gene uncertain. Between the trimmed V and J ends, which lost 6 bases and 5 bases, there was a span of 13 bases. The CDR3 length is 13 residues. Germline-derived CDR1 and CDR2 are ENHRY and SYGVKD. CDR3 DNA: TGTGCCATCAGCGATGAGGGTAGTACTGAAGCTTTCTTT. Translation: CAISDEGSTEAFF.

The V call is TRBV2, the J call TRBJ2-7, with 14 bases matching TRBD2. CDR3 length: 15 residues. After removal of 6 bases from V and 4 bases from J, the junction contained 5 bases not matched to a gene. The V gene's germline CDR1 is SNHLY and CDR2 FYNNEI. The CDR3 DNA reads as TGTGCCAGCAGACCGAGACTAGCGGGAGGGTACGAGCAGTACTTC. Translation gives CASRPRLAGGYEQYF.

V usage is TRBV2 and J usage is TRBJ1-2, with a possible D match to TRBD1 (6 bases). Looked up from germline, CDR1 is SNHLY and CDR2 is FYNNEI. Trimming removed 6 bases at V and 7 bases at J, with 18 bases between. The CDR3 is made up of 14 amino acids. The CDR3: CASRESGAVIGYTF. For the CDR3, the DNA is TGTGCCAGCAGAGAATCAGGGGCCGTAATTGGCTACACCTTC. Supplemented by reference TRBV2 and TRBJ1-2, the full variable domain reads EPEVTQTPSHQVTQMGQEVILRCVPISNHLYFYWYRQILGQKVEFLVSFYNNEISEKSEIFDDQFSVERPDGSNFTLKIRSTKLEDSAMYFCASRESGAVIGYTFGSGTRLTVV.

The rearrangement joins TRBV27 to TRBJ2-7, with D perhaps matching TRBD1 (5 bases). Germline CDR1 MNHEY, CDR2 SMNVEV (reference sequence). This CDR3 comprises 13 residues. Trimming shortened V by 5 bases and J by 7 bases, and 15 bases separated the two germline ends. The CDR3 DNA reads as TGTGCCAGCAGTCACCCCCTCAGGACAGAGCAGTACTTC. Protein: CASSHPLRTEQYF.

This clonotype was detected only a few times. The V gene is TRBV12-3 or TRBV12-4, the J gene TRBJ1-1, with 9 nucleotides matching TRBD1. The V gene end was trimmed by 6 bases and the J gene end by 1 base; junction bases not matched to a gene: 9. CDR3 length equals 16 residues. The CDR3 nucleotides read TGTGCCAGCAGAAAACAGGGGGCGGGTTGGAACACTGAAGCTTTCTTT. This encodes CASRKQGAGWNTEAFF.